The present T cell receptor beta chain was sequenced within a study of cytomegalovirus exposure and HLA in healthy donors. Findings of the study overall: The study recorded more than 150 TCR beta chains that were cytomegalovirus-associated. In vitro data verified a few CMV-associated chains as specific for CMV antigens. Most TCR sequences were seen very rarely across donors, but some public TCRs occurred in many.

The CDR3 spans 14 residues. Germline values: CDR1 MDHEN, CDR2 SYDVKM. Losses at the gene ends were 2 bases for V and 4 bases for J; bases not matched to a gene: 2. Measured with immunoSEQ multiplex PCR; TCRdb has only the in-frame clones, and not every one. Of approximately 220,000 clones in the sample, more than 75% were seen once. Remarks on this clone: The antigen is unknown.

V gene TRBV28 combines with J gene TRBJ1-5; the match to TRBD1 covers 7 bases. The specimen was PBMCs. The sequence came from a man between 18 and 29 years old in good health and CMV-seronegative. This CDR3 is CASSLRGRNQPQHF. CDR3 DNA sequence: TGTGCCAGCAGTTTAAGGGGGCGGAATCAGCCCCAGCATTTT.